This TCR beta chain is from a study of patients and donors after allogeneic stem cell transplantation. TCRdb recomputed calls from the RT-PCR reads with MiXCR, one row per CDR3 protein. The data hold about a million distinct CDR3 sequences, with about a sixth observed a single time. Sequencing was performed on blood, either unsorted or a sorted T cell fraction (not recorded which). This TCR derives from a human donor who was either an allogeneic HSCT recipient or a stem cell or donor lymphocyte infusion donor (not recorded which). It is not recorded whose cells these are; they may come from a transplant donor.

CDR3 loop: CASNPTGTEAFF. Written as DNA, the CDR3 is TGTGCCAGCAACCCCACCGGCACTGAAGCTTTCTTT. The V call is TRBV7-9, the J call TRBJ1-1, with D unresolved. This CDR3 contains 12 residues. Trimming took off 7 bases at V and 4 bases at J, with 10 bases between the two ends. Germline V gene data show CDR1 as SEHNR and CDR2 as FQNEAQ (reference sequence). The full variable domain, completed using reference TRBV7-9 and TRBJ1-1, is DTGVSQNPRHKITKRGQNVTFRCDPISEHNRLYWYRQTLGQGPEFLTYFQNEAQLEKSRLLSDRFSAERPKGSFSTLEIQRTEQGDSAMYLCASNPTGTEAFFGQGTRLTVV.